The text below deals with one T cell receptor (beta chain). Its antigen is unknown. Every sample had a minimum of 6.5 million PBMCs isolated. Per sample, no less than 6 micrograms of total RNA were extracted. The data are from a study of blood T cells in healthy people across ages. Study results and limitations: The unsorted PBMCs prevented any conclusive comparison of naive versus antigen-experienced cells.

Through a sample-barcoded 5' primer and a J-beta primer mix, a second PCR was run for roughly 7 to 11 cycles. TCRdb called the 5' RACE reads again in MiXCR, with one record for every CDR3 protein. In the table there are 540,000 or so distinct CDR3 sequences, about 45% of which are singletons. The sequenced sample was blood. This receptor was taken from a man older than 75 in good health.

The CDR3: CASSYDAIMPQHF. The DNA for the CDR3 is TGTGCCAGCAGTTATGATGCTATCATGCCCCAGCATTTT. The rearrangement links TRBV6-2 or TRBV6-3 to TRBJ1-5; D gene uncertain. V lost 3 bases and J 9 bases, leaving 12 bases between the germline ends. Germline V gene sequence: CDR1 MNHEY, CDR2 SVGEGT. The CDR3 totals 13 residues.